This T cell receptor beta chain is from a study of graft-versus-host responses after intestinal transplantation (dated by TCRdb to about 2021). Looking at the study overall: The transplants that recipients received were multivisceral, liver-intestinal, or isolated intestinal. Every recipient was given anti-thymocyte globulin induction, then maintenance tacrolimus and steroids for 2 to 3 years. After intestinal transplantation, graft-versus-host and host-versus-graft alloreactive T cell clones were followed in the graft, circulation and bone marrow using bulk TCR-beta CDR3 sequencing. Alloreactive clones were identified by sequencing pre-transplant mixed lymphocyte reaction products and comparing them with unstimulated pre-transplant donor and recipient T cells. The cohort enrolled approximately 24 intestinal transplant recipients including one retransplant, and 3 patients lacking pretransplant specimens were excluded. A peak of at least 4% donor T cells among recipient peripheral blood mononuclear cells was the definition used for donor T cell macrochimerism. Rather than being sequenced by the commercial service, samples from a few later patients were sequenced in-house on an Illumina MiSeq and processed with MiXCR. Overall study results and their limits: Conclusions were limited by the relatively low number and heterogeneity of intestinal transplant patients. GvH clones were detected in recipient bone marrow, and some appeared earlier in ileal mucosa or blood, consistent with an intestinal mucosal origin. Peak levels of circulating GvH clones were associated with declines in HvG clones early after transplant. In patients with donor T cell macrochimerism, the allografts had high GvH to HvG T cell clonal ratios.

Library preparation employed the immunoSEQ multiplex PCR assay. For most patients, genomic DNA was isolated using the Qiagen DNeasy Blood and Tissue Kit and was shipped frozen to Adaptive Biotechnologies for TCR sequencing. Adaptive Biotechnologies carried out high-throughput TCR-beta CDR3 sequencing of genomic DNA for most patients. The authors' analysis ran thus. TCR sequencing data were retrieved from Adaptive's ImmunoSEQ software for roughly 17 patients, whereas three other patients were processed with MiXCR and VDJtools. To correct CD4 versus CD8 sorting errors, sequences present in both subsets at a frequency ratio below 5:1 were removed. CDR3 nucleotide sequences shared between donor and recipient were removed because the origin of such sequences could not be assigned. Alloreactive clones required at least 2-fold expansion over unstimulated cells and minimum CFSE-low frequency of 0.002% (template counts) or 0.001% (read counts). Clones detected in sequenced pre-transplant spleen, lymph node, or MLR CFSE-low populations of the donor or recipient were defined as mappable. The cumulative frequency of alloreactive clones was calculated as a percentage of all sequences, weighted by copy number. TCRdb took over this immuneACCESS table, retaining in-frame rearrangements with V and J assigned. Such tables are incomplete; in checked studies, under half of the missing clones stem from an unresolved V gene, and the remainder is unexplained. The V and J calls and clone size were taken over from that table, and D and trimming were inferred from the DNA. This sample lists 95,000 to 130,000 clones; 90% were detected once. The ten largest clones take up 0.18% of the sample.

Concerning this clone itself: Its specific antigen is unknown. Base qualities are missing; no much larger clone stands one base away.

Taken with the paper, the label for time point translates to: cells obtained before transplantation from donor or recipient. CD3+CD4+ and CD3+CD8+ populations were FACS-sorted from unstimulated pre-transplant donor and recipient cells taken from spleen or lymph nodes. The TCR comes from a human donor who received an intestinal transplant. Here the sequenced sample was unstimulated CD4+ T cells sorted from spleen or lymph node cells, taken before intestinal transplant.

The nucleotide sequence is given as TGTGCCAGCAGCTTATCCCGGGACAGGGTCAATCAGCCCCAGCATTTT. Its amino acids are CASSLSRDRVNQPQHF. The sequence joins TRBV7-2 to TRBJ1-5; 9 middle bases align to TRBD1. The CDR3 starts with the cysteine, ends with the phenylalanine, and has 16 residues. Only the CDR3 part of the read is kept: 48 bases, read in frame from the first base. V is pruned by 2 bases and J by 3 bases, leaving 5 bases of the junction without a gene match. CDR1 and CDR2, looked up from the germline V gene, are SGHTA and FQGNSA.